This T cell receptor (beta chain) was captured by sequencing in a study of blood T cell repertoires in COVID-19. Study overall: Acute and convalescent COVID-19 samples came from the United States, Italy and Spain.

The V gene's germline CDR1 is SGHRS and CDR2 YFSETQ. The CDR3 loop spans 14 amino acids. J lost 9 bases, V lost 6 bases, and 11 bases had no gene match. This table comes from immunoSEQ multiplex PCR, and its TCRdb copy is limited to in-frame clones, with some not included. The table lists 300,000 to 350,000 clones, 85% to 90% of them singletons. The chain couples TRBV5-1 to TRBJ2-1; 8 bases match TRBD2. This receptor was identified in a woman aged 30 to 39 who had recovered from COVID-19. Source material: PBMCs or T cells enriched from blood (not recorded which). The CDR3 DNA reads as TGCGCCAGCATGATTGGTAGCGGGACTGGTGAGCAGTTCTTC. Its protein product is CASMIGSGTGEQFF.